The T cell receptor beta chain described here comes from a study of OX40 agonist ivuxolimab in advanced cancers. General observations from the study: Several nonresponders also turned out to have low normalized T-cell clonal expansion.

Assay used: immunoSEQ multiplex PCR; TCRdb lists only in-frame clones, some missing. The data contain tens of thousands of clones, around four fifths of them singletons. The CDR3 contains 14 residues. From germline, CDR1 is LGHNA and CDR2 YNFKEQ. V shed 7 bases and J shed 0 bases, with 13 bases lying between them. As for this clone: The antigen remains undetermined.

The rearrangement uses TRBV4-2 and TRBJ2-7; D gene uncertain. Sequencing used CD4+ or CD8+ T cells sorted from blood, obtained in a trial of the OX40 agonist ivuxolimab. This receptor was obtained from an adult with an advanced solid tumor such as melanoma, head and neck, liver or kidney cancer. CDR3 protein: CASTATQSSYEQYF. DNA for the CDR3: TGTGCCAGCACCGCGACCCAAAGCTCCTACGAGCAGTACTTC.